A selection of T cell receptor beta chains follows, all from one sample in a study of blood T cell repertoires in COVID-19. Using immunoSEQ multiplex PCR, the repertoire was profiled, and TCRdb retains in-frame clones only, with some absent. The data contain 280,000 or so clones, 85% of them singletons. Sequencing was performed on PBMCs or T cells enriched from blood (not recorded which). The receptors shown here come from a woman between 50 and 59 years old who had recovered from COVID-19. Each CDR3 is given with its conserved first and last residue. The D gene is left open where the match is weak. For some rows the clone size is stated as once, few or many, or as a class when expanded; others skip it.

CDR3: CASSPQGGGYNEQFF
DNA: TGTGCCAGCTCACCACAGGGAGGGGGGTACAATGAGCAGTTCTTC
length: 15
V: TRBV18
size: -
D: -
J: TRBJ2-1

CDR3: CASRSGQGGQETQYF
DNA: TGTGCCAGCAGATCTGGACAGGGAGGTCAAGAGACCCAGTACTTC
length: 15
V: TRBV6-5
size: -
D: TRBD1
J: TRBJ2-5

CDR3: CASRRTGSGNTIYF
DNA: TGTGCCAGCAGACGCACAGGGAGTGGAAACACCATATATTTT
length: 14
V: TRBV28
size: -
D: -
J: TRBJ1-3

CDR3: CASSSRTGQPQHF
DNA: TGTGCCAGCAGTTCCCGGACAGGACAGCCCCAGCATTTT
length: 13
V: TRBV7-6
size: -
D: TRBD1
J: TRBJ1-5

CDR3: CASSASGGATGELFF
DNA: TGTGCCAGCAGCGCAAGCGGGGGGGCTACCGGGGAGCTGTTTTTT
length: 15
V: TRBV9
size: -
D: TRBD2
J: TRBJ2-2

CDR3: CASSLGITGGVGSPLHF
DNA: TGCGCCAGCAGCTTGGGTATCACAGGGGGTGTTGGCTCACCCCTCCACTTT
length: 17
V: TRBV5-1
size: -
D: TRBD1
J: TRBJ1-6

CDR3: CASSSGQETQYF
DNA: TGTGCCAGCAGCTCGGGGCAAGAGACCCAGTACTTC
length: 12
V: TRBV11-2
size: -
D: -
J: TRBJ2-5

CDR3: CASSQAVHRGWETEAFF
DNA: TGTGCCAGCAGCCAAGCGGTGCACAGGGGGTGGGAAACTGAAGCTTTCTTT
length: 17
V: TRBV4-2
size: -
D: TRBD1
J: TRBJ1-1

CDR3: CASSRGQGLNTEAFF
DNA: TGTGCCAGCAGCCGAGGACAGGGATTGAACACTGAAGCTTTCTTT
length: 15
V: TRBV7-9
size: -
D: TRBD1
J: TRBJ1-1

CDR3: CASSFSGQGVNEQYF
DNA: TGTGCCAGCAGCTTTAGTGGACAGGGTGTAAACGAGCAGTACTTC
length: 15
V: TRBV7-9
size: -
D: TRBD1
J: TRBJ2-7

CDR3: CASSHASRNTGELFF
DNA: TGTGCCAGCAGCCACGCTTCCAGGAACACCGGGGAGCTGTTTTTT
length: 15
V: TRBV6-5
size: -
D: -
J: TRBJ2-2

CDR3: CASSLESASYGYTF
DNA: TGTGCCAGCAGCTTAGAGAGTGCCTCCTATGGCTACACCTTC
length: 14
V: TRBV7-8
size: few
D: -
J: TRBJ1-2

CDR3: CASSQVGQGAKEKLFF
DNA: TGCGCCAGCAGCCAAGTCGGACAGGGGGCGAAGGAAAAACTGTTTTTT
length: 16
V: TRBV4-1
size: once
D: TRBD1
J: TRBJ1-4

CDR3: CASSGQGHGYTF
DNA: TGTGCCAGCAGTGGACAGGGGCATGGCTACACCTTC
length: 12
V: TRBV28
size: few
D: TRBD1
J: TRBJ1-2

CDR3: CATSRGEQGRAEAFF
DNA: TGTGCCACCAGCAGAGGAGAACAGGGACGGGCTGAAGCTTTCTTT
length: 15
V: TRBV15
size: -
D: -
J: TRBJ1-1

CDR3: CASSPNRGWYEQYF
DNA: TGTGCCAGCAGTCCTAACAGGGGCTGGTACGAGCAGTACTTC
length: 14
V: TRBV28
size: -
D: TRBD1
J: TRBJ2-7

CDR3: CASSSAGLNNEQFF
DNA: TGTGCCAGCAGCTCTGCGGGACTCAACAATGAGCAGTTCTTC
length: 14
V: TRBV7-3
size: -
D: -
J: TRBJ2-1

CDR3: CASSDAGARHPYEQYF
DNA: TGTGCCAGCAGTGATGCGGGGGCCCGGCATCCCTACGAGCAGTACTTC
length: 16
V: TRBV6-1
size: -
D: -
J: TRBJ2-7

CDR3: CASSSTGAGTEAFF
DNA: TGTGCCAGCAGTTCCACAGGGGCCGGTACTGAAGCTTTCTTT
length: 14
V: TRBV3-1/TRBV3-2
size: -
D: TRBD1
J: TRBJ1-1

CDR3: CASRGGTGREQYF
DNA: TGTGCCAGCAGGGGCGGGACAGGGAGGGAGCAGTACTTC
length: 13
V: TRBV12-3/TRBV12-4
size: -
D: TRBD1
J: TRBJ2-7

CDR3: CASSPTGTSGFF
DNA: TGTGCCAGCAGCCCCACCGGGACTAGCGGGTTCTTC
length: 12
V: TRBV27
size: -
D: TRBD2
J: TRBJ2-1

CDR3: CASSQDRGGQPQHF
DNA: TGTGCCAGCAGTCAAGACAGGGGTGGACAGCCCCAGCATTTT
length: 14
V: TRBV2
size: -
D: TRBD1
J: TRBJ1-5

CDR3: CASLAKFGYGYTF
DNA: TGTGCCAGCCTGGCAAAATTTGGTTATGGCTACACCTTC
length: 13
V: TRBV6-5
size: -
D: -
J: TRBJ1-2

CDR3: CASSNPPGTSGAGETQYF
DNA: TGTGCCAGCAGCAACCCACCCGGGACTAGCGGGGCTGGGGAGACCCAGTACTTC
length: 18
V: TRBV5-4
size: -
D: TRBD2
J: TRBJ2-5

CDR3: CASSEVLAGGHNEQFF
DNA: TGCGCCAGCAGTGAGGTTTTGGCGGGGGGGCACAATGAGCAGTTCTTC
length: 16
V: TRBV10-2
size: -
D: TRBD2
J: TRBJ2-1

CDR3: CASSIGGHLYEKLFF
DNA: TGTGCCAGTAGTATAGGGGGACACCTATATGAAAAACTGTTTTTT
length: 15
V: TRBV19
size: -
D: -
J: TRBJ1-4

CDR3: CASSRTGNSPLHF
DNA: TGTGCCAGCAGTAGAACAGGGAATTCACCCCTCCACTTT
length: 13
V: TRBV12-3/TRBV12-4
size: -
D: -
J: TRBJ1-6